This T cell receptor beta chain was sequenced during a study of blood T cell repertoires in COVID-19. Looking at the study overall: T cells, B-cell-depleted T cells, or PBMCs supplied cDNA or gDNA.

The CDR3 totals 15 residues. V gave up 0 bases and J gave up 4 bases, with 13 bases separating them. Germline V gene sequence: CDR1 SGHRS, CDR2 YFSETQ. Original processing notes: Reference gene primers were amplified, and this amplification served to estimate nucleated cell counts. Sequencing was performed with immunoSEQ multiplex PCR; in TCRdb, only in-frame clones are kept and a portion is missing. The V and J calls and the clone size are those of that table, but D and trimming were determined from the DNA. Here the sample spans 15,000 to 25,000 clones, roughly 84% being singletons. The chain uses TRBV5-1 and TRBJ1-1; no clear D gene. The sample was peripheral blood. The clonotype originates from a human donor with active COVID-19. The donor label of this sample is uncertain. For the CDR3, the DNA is TGCGCCAGCAGCTTGGCCGGGGTTAAGGGCACTGAAGCTTTCTTT. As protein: CASSLAGVKGTEAFF.